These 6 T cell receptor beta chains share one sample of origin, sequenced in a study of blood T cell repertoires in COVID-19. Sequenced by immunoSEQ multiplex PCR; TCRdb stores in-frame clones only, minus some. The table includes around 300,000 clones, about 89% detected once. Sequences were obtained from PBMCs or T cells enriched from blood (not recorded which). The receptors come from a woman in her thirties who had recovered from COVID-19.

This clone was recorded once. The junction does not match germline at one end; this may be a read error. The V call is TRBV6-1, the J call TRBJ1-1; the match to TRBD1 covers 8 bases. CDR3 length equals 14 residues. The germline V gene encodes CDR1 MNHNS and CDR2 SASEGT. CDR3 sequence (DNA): TGTGCCAGCGGTGAAGGACAGGGGAACACTGAAGCTTTCTTT. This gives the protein CASGEGQGNTEAFF.

This CDR3 reads CASRSLAGVTDTQYF. Here the CDR3 DNA reads TGTGCCAGCAGGAGCTTGGCGGGGGTCACAGATACGCAGTATTTT. The chain recombines TRBV6-5 with TRBJ2-3; 7 bases are a match to TRBD2. CDR1 and CDR2 from the germline V gene are MNHEY and SVGAGI. The V gene end was trimmed by 6 bases and the J gene end by 2 bases; junction bases not matched to a gene: 8. This CDR3 has 15 amino acids.

The CDR3 is CASMVDNEQFF. CDR3 coding DNA: TGTGCCAGCATGGTAGATAATGAGCAGTTCTTC. The chain couples TRBV2 to TRBJ2-1; D not resolved. The CDR3 has 11 residues. V was pared by 7 bases and J by 7 bases, with 8 bases between. Germline V CDR1 and CDR2: SNHLY, FYNNEI.

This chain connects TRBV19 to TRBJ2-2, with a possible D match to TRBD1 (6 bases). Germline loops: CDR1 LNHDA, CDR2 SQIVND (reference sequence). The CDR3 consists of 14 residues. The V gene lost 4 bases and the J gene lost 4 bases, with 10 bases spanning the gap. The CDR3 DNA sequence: TGTGCCAGTAGTAAAACAGGGTCCACCGGGGAGCTGTTTTTT. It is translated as CASSKTGSTGELFF.

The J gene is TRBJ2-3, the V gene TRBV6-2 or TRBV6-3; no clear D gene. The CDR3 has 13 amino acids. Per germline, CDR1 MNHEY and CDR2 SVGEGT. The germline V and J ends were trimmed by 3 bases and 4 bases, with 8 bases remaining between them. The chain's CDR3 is CASSYMGPDTQYF. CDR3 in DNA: TGTGCCAGCAGTTATATGGGCCCAGATACGCAGTATTTT.

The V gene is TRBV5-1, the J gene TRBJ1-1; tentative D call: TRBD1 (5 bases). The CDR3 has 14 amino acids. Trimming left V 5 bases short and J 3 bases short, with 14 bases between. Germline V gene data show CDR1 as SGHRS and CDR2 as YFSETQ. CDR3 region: CASSPFGGDTEAFF. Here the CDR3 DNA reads TGCGCCAGCAGTCCCTTCGGGGGGGACACTGAAGCTTTCTTT.